The clone carrying this TCR beta chain was picked up a small number of times. The target antigen is unknown. The data were taken from a study of blood T cells in healthy people across ages. Study-level findings and limits: Donors of long life had a larger count of naive CD4+ cells and greater diversity than aged donors. The study found TCR beta diversity correlated strongly with naive T cell percentage.

Per sample, a minimum of 6 million PBMCs were isolated. Combining a sample-barcoded 5' primer with a J-beta primer mix, a second PCR ran for roughly 7 to 12 cycles. Using its own MiXCR run on the 5' RACE reads, TCRdb lists one record per CDR3 protein. Here the sample spans around 900,000 distinct CDR3 sequences, 29% being singletons. The sequenced sample was blood. The receptor was derived from a woman of 80 years or more in good health.

The chain's CDR3 is CASRSTGANQETQYF. As DNA, the CDR3 is TGTGCCAGCAGATCTACAGGGGCAAACCAAGAGACCCAGTACTTC. J is TRBJ2-5 and V is TRBV2, with 7 nucleotides matching TRBD1. Germline CDR1 reads SNHLY; CDR2 reads FYNNEI. This CDR3 contains 15 residues. The V and J ends lost 6 bases and 0 bases, in that order; junction bases with no gene match: 7.